Given below is one T cell receptor beta chain in context. In the original analysis: Counts of nucleated cells, estimated from reference gene primer amplification, were obtained. Only in-frame clones appear in the TCRdb table, and some are missing; sequencing was by immunoSEQ multiplex PCR. The V and J calls and clone size are taken from that table; D and trimming were inferred from the DNA. The data hold around 120,000 clones, with around 88% observed a single time. This sample was taken from a study of blood T cell repertoires in COVID-19. Study at large: COVID-19 samples collected from the United States, Italy and Spain covered acute and convalescent phases. PBMCs, B-cell-depleted T cells, or T cells were the source of the cDNA or gDNA that made up the material.

The receptor's source is a woman between 45 and 60 years old with active or convalescent COVID-19. Specimen: peripheral blood.

The CDR3 DNA reads as TGTGCCAGCAGCTTCCTAGCAGACGAGCAGTACTTC. Translating gives CASSFLADEQYF. J is TRBJ2-7 and V is TRBV6-2 or TRBV6-3, with D tentatively TRBD2 (5 bases). The germline V and J ends were trimmed by 6 bases and 5 bases, with 11 bases remaining between them. The CDR3 has 12 residues. Germline V gene lookup returns CDR1 MNHEY and CDR2 SVGEGT.